These 13 T cell receptor beta chains originate from one sample sequenced in a study of siplizumab effects on memory and regulatory T cells. Here immunoSEQ multiplex PCR was the method, and the copy in TCRdb shows in-frame clones only, minus some. The sample holds roughly 50,000 clones, less than 98% seen once. Sequencing was performed on naive CD4+ T cells sorted from blood. The receptor source for this set is a human donor in good health.

This rearrangement joins TRBV5-1 to TRBJ1-4, with 7 bases aligning to TRBD1. Germline-derived CDR1 and CDR2 are SGHRS and YFSETQ. Germline trimming cut 5 bases from V and 5 bases from J; bases unmatched to any gene: 9. CDR3 length: 15 residues. The CDR3 nucleotides read TGCGCCAGCAGACCCACAGGGGAGGCGAATGAAAAACTGTTTTTT. Protein sequence: CASRPTGEANEKLFF.

This chain links TRBV27 with TRBJ2-2, with 10 bases fitting TRBD1. The CDR3 loop spans 14 amino acids. Looked up from germline, CDR1 is MNHEY and CDR2 is SMNVEV (reference sequence). The ends lost 8 bases at V and 4 bases at J; junction bases unmatched: 4. The CDR3 DNA is TGTGCCAGCCTAAGGACAGGGGGCACCGGGGAGCTGTTTTTT. Translation gives CASLRTGGTGELFF.

V usage is TRBV9 and J usage is TRBJ2-1; no clear D gene. The V and J ends lost 4 bases and 8 bases respectively, with 10 bases between them. Germline V gene lookup returns CDR1 SGDLS and CDR2 YYNGEE. This CDR3 is 12 amino acids long. The CDR3 loop is CASSPIGHEQFF. The CDR3 coding sequence is TGTGCCAGCAGCCCTATCGGGCATGAGCAGTTCTTC.

This chain connects TRBV28 to TRBJ2-1, with unresolved D. Germline V lookup: CDR1 MDHEN, CDR2 SYDVKM. The CDR3 has 11 amino acids. Trimming removed 6 bases at V and 3 bases at J, with 3 bases between. The CDR3 reads CASSVYNEQFF. The CDR3 DNA reads as TGTGCCAGCAGCGTCTACAATGAGCAGTTCTTC.

The rearrangement uses TRBV5-4 and TRBJ1-5; D is unclear. With 1 base removed from V and 1 base from J, the gap between germline ends came to 12 bases. This CDR3 is 16 amino acids long. In germline, CDR1 is SGHNT, CDR2 YYREEE (reference sequence). Here the CDR3 reads CASSLSLPYSNQPQHF. CDR3 DNA sequence: TGTGCCAGCAGCTTGTCGTTGCCTTACAGCAATCAGCCCCAGCATTTT.

The rearrangement joins TRBV4-1 to TRBJ2-3; D unclear. From germline, CDR1 is MGHRA and CDR2 YSYEKL. The CDR3 has 18 residues. V lost 0 bases to trimming and J lost 0 bases, with 16 bases between them. The CDR3 DNA follows: TGCGCCAGCAGCCAAGAATCGTCCCCGGCGCGGAGCACAGATACGCAGTATTTT. Its translation: CASSQESSPARSTDTQYF.

The chain joins TRBV10-3 to TRBJ1-1; D uncertain. Between the trimmed V and J ends, which lost 7 bases and 3 bases, there was a span of 12 bases. Germline lookup yields CDR1 ENHRY and CDR2 SYGVKD. CDR3 length: 13 amino acids. The CDR3 DNA reads TGTGCCATCACAACCTATGGGCACACTGAAGCTTTCTTT. This translates into CAITTYGHTEAFF.

The chain carries TRBV5-1 and TRBJ2-1; 7 nucleotides match TRBD2. The CDR3 contains 16 residues. The germline CDR1 and CDR2 sequences are SGHRS and YFSETQ. The V segment lost 3 bases and the J segment 1 base; nucleotides outside the gene matches: 7. The CDR3 sequence: CASSSGLVNSYNEQFF. The CDR3 DNA is TGCGCCAGCAGCTCTGGACTAGTGAATTCCTACAATGAGCAGTTCTTC.

The V call is TRBV6-1, the J call TRBJ1-2; TRBD1 aligns across 10 bases. This CDR3 has 14 residues. Unmatched junction bases numbered 10, after V lost 7 bases and J lost 8 bases. Germline lookup yields CDR1 MNHNS and CDR2 SASEGT. This chain's CDR3 is CASTPGGTGEGYTF. CDR3 DNA sequence: TGTGCCAGCACTCCCGGAGGGACAGGGGAAGGCTACACCTTC.

This chain connects TRBV7-3 to TRBJ1-1; 7 bases line up with TRBD1. Trimming at V came to 5 bases and at J to 5 bases, leaving 8 bases not matched to a gene. The germline V gene has CDR1 SGHTA and CDR2 FQGTGA. The CDR3 contains 14 residues. The CDR3 bases are TGTGCCAGCAGCCCAGGGGGGGGTGGTACTGAAGCTTTCTTT. It codes for CASSPGGGGTEAFF. Using reference TRBV7-3 and TRBJ1-1 for the parts outside the CDR3, the full variable domain is GAGVSQTPSNKVTEKGKYVELRCDPISGHTALYWYRQSLGQGPEFLIYFQGTGAADDSGLPNDRFFAVRPEGSVSTLKIQRTERGDSAVYLCASSPGGGGTEAFFGQGTRLTVV.

The chain recombines TRBV5-1 with TRBJ1-4; unclear D gene. This CDR3 comprises 14 residues. The germline CDR1 and CDR2 sequences are SGHRS and YFSETQ. V was cut by 0 bases and J by 5 bases, with 8 bases left in between. DNA of the CDR3: TGCGCCAGCAGCTTGGATCGCGGGAATGAAAAACTGTTTTTT. Translated: CASSLDRGNEKLFF.

This sequence joins TRBV6-1 and TRBJ1-1; no firm D call. Looked up from germline, CDR1 is MNHNS and CDR2 is SASEGT. Trimming removed 4 bases from V and 4 bases from J, with 13 bases in between. This CDR3 spans 14 amino acids. As DNA, the CDR3 is TGTGCCAGCAGTGGCCAGAGGGCTAGCACTGAAGCTTTCTTT. It is translated as CASSGQRASTEAFF.

Concerning this clone: Other DNA sequences from this sample encode an identical CDR3 as well. In DNA form, the CDR3 reads TGCAGTGCTAGCGGAGAGACCCAGTACTTC. It yields the protein CSASGETQYF. This sequence joins TRBV20-1 and TRBJ2-5; D not resolved. The CDR3 has 10 amino acids. V was pared by 3 bases and J by 4 bases, with 3 bases between. Germline assignment: CDR1 DFQATT and CDR2 SNEGSKA (reference sequence).